The rows below give T cell receptor beta chains drawn from one sample of a study of patients and donors after allogeneic stem cell transplantation. TCRdb processed the RT-PCR reads anew with MiXCR; each CDR3 protein has one entry. The data contain about 160,000 distinct CDR3 sequences, more than 20% of them singletons. Sample: blood, either unsorted or a sorted T cell fraction (not recorded which). The origin of the receptors is a human donor who was either an allogeneic HSCT recipient or a stem cell or donor lymphocyte infusion donor (not recorded which). It is not recorded whose cells these are; they may come from a transplant donor. Both conserved end residues are part of each CDR3. D genes are given only for firm matches. For some rows the clone size is stated as once, few or many, or as a class when expanded; others skip it.

cdr3_nt cdr3_aa j_call v_call d_call clone_size
TGCGCCAGCAGCCTGAGAAAGAGCAGCTCCTACGAGCAGTACTTC CASSLRKSSSYEQYF TRBJ2-7 TRBV5-1 NA NA
TGCGCCAGCAGCCAAGGGACAGCGACTGGAAACACCATATATTTT CASSQGTATGNTIYF TRBJ1-3 TRBV4-1 NA NA
TGTGCCAGCATCCCGAGGGGGGGGGCTAGCACTGAAGCTTTCTTT CASIPRGGASTEAFF TRBJ1-1 TRBV6-5 NA NA
TGTGCCAGCAGTTACGGGGATCTTAACTATGGCTACACCTTC CASSYGDLNYGYTF TRBJ1-2 TRBV6-5 NA many
TGTGCCAGTGGAACGGGACAGAACTATGGCTACACCTTC CASGTGQNYGYTF TRBJ1-2 TRBV19 TRBD1 NA
TGTGCCAGCAGTTTAACGGACAGTGATCAGCCCCAGCATTTT CASSLTDSDQPQHF TRBJ1-5 TRBV12-3/TRBV12-4 NA few
TGCGCCAGCAGCCAAGTCTCCGGGACAGGGTACAATGAGCAGTTCTTC CASSQVSGTGYNEQFF TRBJ2-1 TRBV4-3 TRBD1 NA
TGCGCCAGCAGCCATCCGGTGGACGAGCAGTACTTC CASSHPVDEQYF TRBJ2-7 TRBV4-1 NA NA
TGTGCCAGCAGCTCTGACAGGGGGAGGTACGAGCAGTACTTC CASSSDRGRYEQYF TRBJ2-7 TRBV13 TRBD1 NA
TGTGCCAGTAGTTTACACAGCTCCTACAATGAGCAGTTCTTC CASSLHSSYNEQFF TRBJ2-1 TRBV19 NA few
TGTGCCATCAGTGAGTTCCTTACTAGCGGGATCGACAATGAGCAGTTCTTC CAISEFLTSGIDNEQFF TRBJ2-1 TRBV10-3 TRBD2 few
TGTGCCAGCACCTTAGGGAAAGATACGCAGTATTTT CASTLGKDTQYF TRBJ2-3 TRBV7-6 NA NA
TGCAGTGCTAGTTTCCCGACCTTGGGTGAGCAGTTCTTC CSASFPTLGEQFF TRBJ2-1 TRBV20-1 NA few
TGCGCCAGCAGCTATGACGGGACTAGACTCTACGAGCAGTACTTC CASSYDGTRLYEQYF TRBJ2-7 TRBV5-1 TRBD2 once
TGTGCCAGCAGACGACCGGGACTCAATGAGCAGTTCTTC CASRRPGLNEQFF TRBJ2-1 TRBV5-6 NA NA
TGTGCCAGCAGTTTTGTGATACCCACAGATACGCAGTATTTT CASSFVIPTDTQYF TRBJ2-3 TRBV12-3/TRBV12-4 NA few
TGCGCCAGCAGCTTGGGGGCACACTACGAGCAGTACTTC CASSLGAHYEQYF TRBJ2-7 TRBV5-1 NA NA
TGCAGCGTTGAAGAAGTTAGTGTCTCGAGGGAAGGGAGGAGCGCTGAAGCTTTCTTT CSVEEVSVSREGRSAEAFF TRBJ1-1 TRBV29-1 NA NA
TGCAGTGCTAGAGTGGGGAACGGGAACCAGCCCCAGCATTTT CSARVGNGNQPQHF TRBJ1-5 TRBV20-1 NA few
TGCAGCGTTGATGGGATGGGGAATGGCTACACCTTC CSVDGMGNGYTF TRBJ1-2 TRBV29-1 NA many
TGTGCCAGCAGCCTGACAGGGGAAGGAGCTTTCTTT CASSLTGEGAFF TRBJ1-1 TRBV3-1 TRBD1 many
TGCGCCAGCAGCTTACAAGGGGACAGTTACAATGAGCAGTTCTTC CASSLQGDSYNEQFF TRBJ2-1 TRBV5-1 TRBD1 few
TGTGCCAGCAGCCACGATGGCGAGACCCAGTACTTC CASSHDGETQYF TRBJ2-5 TRBV7-2 NA NA
TGTGCCAGCAGCTTAGATTCGGAAGCTTTCTTT CASSLDSEAFF TRBJ1-1 TRBV11-3 NA few
TGTGCCAGCAGTTGGCCCACCCGACAAGTCGTCTATGGCTACACCTTC CASSWPTRQVVYGYTF TRBJ1-2 TRBV6-6 NA few
TGCGCCAGCAGACTGACAGGGAACCATGAGCAGTTCTTC CASRLTGNHEQFF TRBJ2-1 TRBV4-1 TRBD1 NA